One sample yielded the 5 T cell receptor beta chains listed below, sequenced in a study of T-cell reconstitution after alpha-beta-depleted transplantation in children. Unique molecular identifiers were incorporated when the TCRbeta library was constructed. TCRdb re-analysed the PCR reads in MiXCR, keeping a single row per CDR3 protein. The sample has 280,000 or so distinct CDR3 sequences; approximately 10% are singletons. Sample: peripheral blood, taken 180 days after TCRalphabeta/CD19-depleted stem cell transplant. The receptors were sampled from a male patient under 10 years old who had a stem cell transplant for chronic granulomatous disease, so the T cells may come from the graft donor.

In this sample, this clonotype turned up many times. This sequence joins TRBV20-1 and TRBJ2-5, with TRBD1 identical over 10 bases. Germline V gene sequence: CDR1 DFQATT, CDR2 SNEGSKA (reference sequence). CDR3 size: 13 residues. V dropped 6 bases and J dropped 5; count of bases not matched to a gene: 6. For the CDR3, the DNA is TGCAGTGCCCCACGGACAGGGGGTGAGACCCAGTACTTC. Its protein is CSAPRTGGETQYF.

With regard to this clonotype: This may come from a read error, since a much larger clone is one base off. The chain is built from TRBV29-1 and TRBJ2-7; the D is unclear. The CDR3 has 11 amino acids. The germline gives CDR1 SQVTM, CDR2 ANQGSEA. Trimming removed 6 bases from V and 5 bases from J, with 11 bases in between. This chain's CDR3 is CSVGNADEQYF. For the CDR3, the DNA is TGCAGCGTAGGAAATGCGGACGAGCAGTACTTC.

This clonotype was detected many times. The chain carries TRBV6-1 and TRBJ2-4; 9 bases agree with TRBD1. Germline lookup yields CDR1 MNHNS and CDR2 SASEGT. V lost 4 bases and J lost 6; bases outside the gene matches: 4. The CDR3 covers 14 residues. DNA for the CDR3: TGTGCCAGCAGTGCCCGACAGGGGGGAAACATTCAGTACTTC. Translation gives CASSARQGGNIQYF.

V is TRBV14 and J is TRBJ1-6; D is unresolved. The V gene lost 2 bases and the J gene lost 7 bases, with 9 bases spanning the gap. The CDR3 contains 14 residues. CDR1 is SGHDN, CDR2 FVKESK, per germline. The CDR3 DNA reads TGTGCCAGCAGCCAAATCAGCGGAAATTCACCCCTCCACTTT. It codes for CASSQISGNSPLHF.

This clonotype was counted ten times or more. This chain joins TRBV12-3 or TRBV12-4 and TRBJ2-7; maybe TRBD1 (6 bases). V was shortened by 6 bases and J by 1 base, with 16 bases between the two germline ends. The CDR3 has 15 residues. CDR3 amino acids: CASSQDSLTSYEQYF. The CDR3 coding sequence is TGTGCCAGCAGCCAGGACAGCCTTACGTCCTACGAGCAGTACTTC.